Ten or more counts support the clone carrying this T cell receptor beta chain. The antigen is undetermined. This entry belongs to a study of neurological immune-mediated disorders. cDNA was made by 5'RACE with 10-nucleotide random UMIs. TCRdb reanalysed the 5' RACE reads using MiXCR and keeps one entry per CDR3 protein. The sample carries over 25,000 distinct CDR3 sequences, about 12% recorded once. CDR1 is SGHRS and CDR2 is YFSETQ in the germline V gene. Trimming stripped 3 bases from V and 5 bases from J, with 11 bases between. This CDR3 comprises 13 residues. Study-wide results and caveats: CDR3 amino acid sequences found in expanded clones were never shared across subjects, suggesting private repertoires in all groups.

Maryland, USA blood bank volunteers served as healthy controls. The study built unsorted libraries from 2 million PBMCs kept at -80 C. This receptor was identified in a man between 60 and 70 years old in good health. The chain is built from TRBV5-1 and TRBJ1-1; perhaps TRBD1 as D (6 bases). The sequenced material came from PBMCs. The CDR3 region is CASSSQGGTEAFF. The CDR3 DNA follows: TGCGCCAGCAGCTCACAGGGAGGTACTGAAGCTTTCTTT.